This T cell receptor beta chain was recovered during a study of T-cell memory formation after mild COVID-19. Background on the study: Clusters of TCRs were largely donor specific.

As regards this clonotype: Its antigen is unknown.

Findings and limits, study-wide: Researchers found some responding clones in pre-infection memory, a sign that cross-reactive memory joined. Later expanders leaned CD4+, whereas day 15 to 85 contracting clones were balanced CD4/CD8.

Using its own MiXCR run on the 5' RACE reads, TCRdb lists one record per CDR3 protein. This sample yields roughly 300,000 distinct CDR3 sequences, of which roughly 8.2% are seen a single time; approximately 23% belongs to the top ten. Germline CDR1 is LGHDT and CDR2 is YNNKEL (reference sequence). CDR3 length equals 16 residues. V shed 5 bases and J shed 1 base, with 17 bases lying between them. The specimen was PBMCs or a T cell subset sorted from them (not recorded which). J is TRBJ2-5 and V is TRBV3-1, with D unresolved. The receptor's source is a man aged 18-30 years who had mild COVID-19 (a few samples of this study predate the infection). Cell type and time point are not known. CDR3 amino acids: CASSGSQRWSQETQYF. DNA for the CDR3: TGTGCCAGCAGCGGAAGCCAGAGGTGGTCCCAAGAGACCCAGTACTTC.